This T cell receptor (beta chain) was profiled in a study of T cells after yellow fever vaccination. Broader study findings: On re-exposure, the response was weaker but peaked faster, at day 5 versus 15.

As to this clonotype: The antigen is undetermined.

From the 5' RACE reads, TCRdb called clonotypes with MiXCR, one entry per CDR3 protein. The table has about 170,000 distinct CDR3 sequences, more than 9.5% seen once. Trimming cost V 2 bases and J 8 bases, with 13 bases left between them. CDR3 length: 14 amino acids. Germline V gives CDR1 SGHAT, CDR2 FQDESV (reference sequence). The receptor was isolated from a man younger than 30 who received the YFV17D yellow fever vaccine. The source was CD8+ T cells sorted from PBMCs, collected 15 days after the yellow fever booster vaccination. V and J are TRBV11-1 and TRBJ2-1; possibly TRBD1 or TRBD2 for D (5 bases each). The CDR3 nucleotides read TGTGCCAGCAGCTTAATGAGGGGCGTCGATGAGCAGTTCTTC. Amino acid sequence: CASSLMRGVDEQFF.